This T cell receptor (beta chain) came from a study of T cells after yellow fever vaccination. Study-wide findings and caveats: A weaker but faster secondary response was observed, peaking on day 5 versus 15. Contaminating bulk clonotypes could be abundant in FACS-sorted repertoires.

TCRdb independently ran MiXCR on the 5' RACE reads; one entry per CDR3 protein. The sample has some 420,000 distinct CDR3 sequences, around 20% seen once; the top ten hold roughly 19%. A note on this clonotype: The antigen is not known.

The sample consisted of PBMCs, taken before the yellow fever booster vaccination. This sequence originates from a man younger than 30 who received the YFV17D yellow fever vaccine.

CDR3 bases: TGTGCCAGCAGCCAAACCCCCGGATACGAGCAGTACGTC. It specifies CASSQTPGYEQYV. V is TRBV4-2 and J is TRBJ2-7; D call uncertain. The germline gives CDR1 LGHNA, CDR2 YNFKEQ. Trimming took off 2 bases at V and 4 bases at J, with 9 bases between the two ends. The CDR3 runs 13 residues.